The source of this T cell receptor (beta chain) is a study of cytomegalovirus exposure and HLA in healthy donors. Study outcomes and limitations: According to an earlier analysis, most TCR beta V segments yielded productive rearrangements about 87% or about 30% of the time.

Trimming took 0 bases from V and 5 from J, leaving 5 bases between them. This CDR3 comprises 12 residues. The V gene's germline CDR1 is LNHNV and CDR2 YYDKDF (reference sequence). PCR used 60 Vbeta primers and 13 Jbeta primers. The protocol was immunoSEQ multiplex PCR, while the TCRdb copy is restricted to in-frame clones and leaves out a portion. The sample has some 150,000 clones; about 80% are singletons. This clone was found a few times. Its antigen is unidentified. Other DNA sequences in the same sample also yield this CDR3. This clonotype was sampled from a young man in good health and CMV-seropositive. The chain has TRBV15 and TRBJ2-7, with D uncertain. Sequences were obtained from PBMCs. CDR3 in DNA: TGTGCCACCAGCAGAGACGAGGACGAGCAGTACTTC. Amino acid sequence: CATSRDEDEQYF. Filled out from reference TRBV15 and TRBJ2-7, the complete variable domain reads DAMVIQNPRYQVTQFGKPVTLSCSQTLNHNVMYWYQQKSSQAPKLLFHYYDKDFNNEADTPDNFQSRRPNTSFCFLDIRSPGLGDTAMYLCATSRDEDEQYFGPGTRLTVT.